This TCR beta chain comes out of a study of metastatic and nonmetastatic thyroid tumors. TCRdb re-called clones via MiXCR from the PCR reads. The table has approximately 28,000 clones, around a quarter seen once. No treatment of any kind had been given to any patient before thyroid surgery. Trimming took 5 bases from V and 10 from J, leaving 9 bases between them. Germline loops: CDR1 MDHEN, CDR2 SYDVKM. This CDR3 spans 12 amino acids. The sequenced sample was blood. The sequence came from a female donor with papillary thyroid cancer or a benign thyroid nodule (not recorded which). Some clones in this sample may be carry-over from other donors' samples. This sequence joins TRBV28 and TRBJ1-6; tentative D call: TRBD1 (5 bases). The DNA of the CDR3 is TGTGCCAGCAGTCAGGGTAGCTCACCCCTCCACTTT. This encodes CASSQGSSPLHF.